Reported below is one T cell receptor (beta chain). TCRdb's copy holds only in-frame clones and misses some; the assay was immunoSEQ multiplex PCR. The repertoire includes 150,000 to 200,000 clones, about 80% of them detected once, and 10% to 15% sits in the top ten. The data were obtained in a study of blood T cell repertoires in COVID-19. Whole-study context: T cells, B-cell-depleted T cells, or PBMCs provided the cDNA or gDNA that served as material.

The CDR3 runs to 14 residues. Germline V lookup: CDR1 SGDLS, CDR2 YYNGEE. The germline V and J ends were trimmed by 3 bases and 5 bases, with 13 bases remaining between them. This chain uses TRBV9 with TRBJ2-3, with TRBD1 as a possible D gene (5 bases). The sample was peripheral blood. The TCR was taken from a man between 70 and 80 years old who had recovered from COVID-19. This CDR3 reads CASSALGVRDTQYF. The CDR3, as DNA: TGTGCCAGCAGCGCTTTAGGGGTAAGAGATACGCAGTATTTT.